This is a list of T cell receptor beta chains from one sample in a study of neurological immune-mediated disorders. TCRdb re-called the 5' RACE reads with MiXCR, one entry per CDR3 protein. The sample gives tens of thousands of distinct CDR3 sequences, around 14% of which show up once; roughly 5% is in the top ten. Source material: PBMCs. Every receptor here comes from a female donor with HTLV-1-associated myelopathy (HAM/TSP). Each CDR3 is given with its conserved first and last residue. D genes are given only for firm matches. The size field is filled for only some rows; it gives once, few, many or a size class.

clone_size: many
d_call: .
j_call: TRBJ1-5
v_call: TRBV12-3/TRBV12-4
cdr3_nt: TGTGCCAGCCATCTCTGCGGTGGCCGCACACAGCATTTT
cdr3_aa: CASHLCGGRTQHF

clone_size: many
d_call: TRBD1
j_call: TRBJ2-5
v_call: TRBV5-1
cdr3_nt: TGCGCCAGCAGAGGGGGCGTGGGCCCCCAAGAGACCCAGTACTTC
cdr3_aa: CASRGGVGPQETQYF

clone_size: many
d_call: TRBD2
j_call: TRBJ2-7
v_call: TRBV12-3/TRBV12-4
cdr3_nt: TGTGCCAGCAGTTTTGATCCAGCGGGGTGGTACGAGCAGTACTTC
cdr3_aa: CASSFDPAGWYEQYF

clone_size: many
d_call: .
j_call: TRBJ1-3
v_call: TRBV30
cdr3_nt: TGTGCCGCTAGTCTTGGAAACACCATATATTTT
cdr3_aa: CAASLGNTIYF

clone_size: many
d_call: TRBD2
j_call: TRBJ2-1
v_call: TRBV7-3
cdr3_nt: TGTGCCAGCAAACCTAGCGGGGGGGCTAACAATGAGCAGTTCTTC
cdr3_aa: CASKPSGGANNEQFF

clone_size: .
d_call: .
j_call: TRBJ2-2
v_call: TRBV19
cdr3_nt: TGTGCCAGTAGTATGAGGATGAACACCGGGGAGCTGTTTTTT
cdr3_aa: CASSMRMNTGELFF

clone_size: many
d_call: TRBD1
j_call: TRBJ2-1
v_call: TRBV11-3
cdr3_nt: TGTGCCAGCAGCTCATACTCGGACAGGGGTGGTAAGCAGTTCTTC
cdr3_aa: CASSSYSDRGGKQFF

clone_size: many
d_call: .
j_call: TRBJ1-5
v_call: TRBV21-1
cdr3_nt: TGTGCCAGCACCTCATGGGGTGCAGGGGGCCCCAATATCTATAATCAGCCCCAGCATTTT
cdr3_aa: CASTSWGAGGPNIYNQPQHF

clone_size: many
d_call: TRBD1
j_call: TRBJ2-1
v_call: TRBV6-1
cdr3_nt: TGTGCCAGCAGTTCCTCCCCCACAGGGGGGAAGCTGTTCTTC
cdr3_aa: CASSSSPTGGKLFF

clone_size: many
d_call: .
j_call: TRBJ2-2
v_call: TRBV5-1
cdr3_nt: TGCGCCAGCAGCTTGTCGGAGGGCCCCACCGGGGAGCTGTTTTTT
cdr3_aa: CASSLSEGPTGELFF

clone_size: many
d_call: TRBD2
j_call: TRBJ2-7
v_call: TRBV9
cdr3_nt: TGTGCCAGCAGCGTCCTAGGGGGAGCGGGGGTCGAGCAGTACTTC
cdr3_aa: CASSVLGGAGVEQYF

clone_size: .
d_call: .
j_call: TRBJ1-6
v_call: TRBV5-1
cdr3_nt: TGTGCCAGCAGCGATGCACAGGCATATATCCAACCCCTCCACTTT
cdr3_aa: CASSDAQAYIQPLHF

clone_size: many
d_call: TRBD1
j_call: TRBJ2-1
v_call: TRBV28
cdr3_nt: TGTGCCAGCAGTGTCGGGACAGGGAGAAATGAGCAGTTCTTC
cdr3_aa: CASSVGTGRNEQFF

clone_size: many
d_call: TRBD2
j_call: TRBJ2-2
v_call: TRBV12-3/TRBV12-4
cdr3_nt: TGTGCCAGCAGTGCAAGACTAGCGGGGACCAACACCGGGGAGCTGTTTTTT
cdr3_aa: CASSARLAGTNTGELFF

clone_size: many
d_call: .
j_call: TRBJ2-7
v_call: TRBV29-1
cdr3_nt: TGCAGCGCCGGTCCTCAACGGGGCGAGGTGCAGTACTTC
cdr3_aa: CSAGPQRGEVQYF

clone_size: many
d_call: .
j_call: TRBJ2-2
v_call: TRBV5-1
cdr3_nt: TGCGCCAGCAGCGGTGACAGCTACACCGGGGAGCTGTTTTTT
cdr3_aa: CASSGDSYTGELFF

clone_size: many
d_call: .
j_call: TRBJ2-5
v_call: TRBV5-1
cdr3_nt: TGCGCCAGCAGCCCGGTGGGGAGGTCGGGGGTTACGGAGACCCAGTACTTC
cdr3_aa: CASSPVGRSGVTETQYF

clone_size: many
d_call: .
j_call: TRBJ1-2
v_call: TRBV20-1
cdr3_nt: TGCAGTGCTAGGCTCTGGGACTACACCTTC
cdr3_aa: CSARLWDYTF

clone_size: many
d_call: .
j_call: TRBJ2-7
v_call: TRBV20-1
cdr3_nt: TGCAGTGCTATCGCGGAAAGCTCCTACGAGCAGTACTTC
cdr3_aa: CSAIAESSYEQYF

clone_size: many
d_call: .
j_call: TRBJ2-1
v_call: TRBV2
cdr3_nt: TGTGCCAGCAAGAGCAATGAGCAGTTCTTC
cdr3_aa: CASKSNEQFF

clone_size: many
d_call: .
j_call: TRBJ1-1
v_call: TRBV11-2
cdr3_nt: TGTGCCAGCAGCTTCCAGCGAAACACTGAAGCTTTCTTT
cdr3_aa: CASSFQRNTEAFF

clone_size: .
d_call: .
j_call: TRBJ2-3
v_call: TRBV6-2/TRBV6-3
cdr3_nt: TGTGCCAGCAGTTACGAGGGGTTGGGTCCGCAGTATTTT
cdr3_aa: CASSYEGLGPQYF

clone_size: many
d_call: .
j_call: TRBJ2-5
v_call: TRBV7-9
cdr3_nt: TGTGCCAGCAGCTTAGTGTCGGAGACCCAGTACTTC
cdr3_aa: CASSLVSETQYF

clone_size: many
d_call: .
j_call: TRBJ2-7
v_call: TRBV2
cdr3_nt: TGTGCCAGCAGTGATGCGACCGTGGGGCCCTACGAGCAGTACTTC
cdr3_aa: CASSDATVGPYEQYF

clone_size: few
d_call: .
j_call: TRBJ2-7
v_call: TRBV5-1
cdr3_nt: TGCGCCAGCAGCTTGGCTGGTCGAGACTACGAGCAGTACTTC
cdr3_aa: CASSLAGRDYEQYF

clone_size: many
d_call: TRBD1
j_call: TRBJ2-4
v_call: TRBV5-6
cdr3_nt: TGTGCCAGCAGCTTGGAATTGGGCACAGGGGGCAAAAACATTCAGTACTTC
cdr3_aa: CASSLELGTGGKNIQYF

clone_size: many
d_call: TRBD2
j_call: TRBJ2-3
v_call: TRBV11-2
cdr3_nt: TGTGCCAGCAGCGGAAACCGGGGGGGCCGGAATACGCAGTATTTT
cdr3_aa: CASSGNRGGRNTQYF

clone_size: many
d_call: TRBD1
j_call: TRBJ2-3
v_call: TRBV5-1
cdr3_nt: TGCGCCAGCAGCTGGGTCGGGACAGCTAGCACAGATACGCAGTATTTT
cdr3_aa: CASSWVGTASTDTQYF

clone_size: many
d_call: .
j_call: TRBJ1-3
v_call: TRBV2
cdr3_nt: TGTGCCAGCAGTTATTCCAGGGGTACTGGAAACACCATATATTTT
cdr3_aa: CASSYSRGTGNTIYF

clone_size: many
d_call: .
j_call: TRBJ1-2
v_call: TRBV9
cdr3_nt: TGTGCCAGCAATACAGGGTCAGTTGACTATGGCTACACCTTC
cdr3_aa: CASNTGSVDYGYTF

clone_size: many
d_call: .
j_call: TRBJ1-4
v_call: TRBV27
cdr3_nt: TGTGCCAGCAGGCCCAGGGCTCGCATCTATGAAACTAATGAAAAACTGTTTTTT
cdr3_aa: CASRPRARIYETNEKLFF

clone_size: .
d_call: .
j_call: TRBJ1-5
v_call: TRBV10-3
cdr3_nt: TGTGCCATCAGTGAACAGTATAGCAATCAGCCCCAGCATTTT
cdr3_aa: CAISEQYSNQPQHF

clone_size: many
d_call: .
j_call: TRBJ1-6
v_call: TRBV5-1
cdr3_nt: TGCGCCAGCAGCTTGGGGGAAGGGGCCTATAATTCACCCCTCCACTTT
cdr3_aa: CASSLGEGAYNSPLHF

clone_size: many
d_call: .
j_call: TRBJ2-7
v_call: TRBV7-2
cdr3_nt: TGTGCCAGCAGCCGACCACCCGGGACGGCTGCCTACGAGCAGTACTTC
cdr3_aa: CASSRPPGTAAYEQYF

clone_size: .
d_call: .
j_call: TRBJ2-1
v_call: TRBV3-1
cdr3_nt: TGTGCCAGCAGCCTCCGGCGACGGACAATGAACTCCTACAATGAGCAGTTCTTC
cdr3_aa: CASSLRRRTMNSYNEQFF

clone_size: many
d_call: TRBD2
j_call: TRBJ2-3
v_call: TRBV4-2
cdr3_nt: TGTGCCAGCAGCCAATCCCCCGGGCGGGAGACAGATACGCAGTATTTT
cdr3_aa: CASSQSPGRETDTQYF

clone_size: many
d_call: .
j_call: TRBJ1-1
v_call: TRBV5-1
cdr3_nt: TGCGCCAGCAGTCGGGGGGGCTCGGACACTGAAGCTTTCTTT
cdr3_aa: CASSRGGSDTEAFF

clone_size: many
d_call: .
j_call: TRBJ2-2
v_call: TRBV20-1
cdr3_nt: TGCAGTGCTAGTGAACCGGGACGGCACACCGGGGAGCTGTTTTTT
cdr3_aa: CSASEPGRHTGELFF

clone_size: many
d_call: .
j_call: TRBJ2-5
v_call: TRBV3-1
cdr3_nt: TGTGCCAGCAGCACCCGAGGCGGGCAAGAGACCCAGTACTTC
cdr3_aa: CASSTRGGQETQYF

clone_size: medium-sized
d_call: .
j_call: TRBJ1-2
v_call: TRBV20-1
cdr3_nt: TGCAGTGCTAGAATGGTTACGGGGGGGGGAGGAGGCTACACCTTC
cdr3_aa: CSARMVTGGGGGYTF

clone_size: many
d_call: TRBD1
j_call: TRBJ2-7
v_call: TRBV7-9
cdr3_nt: TGTGCCAGCAGCGTTATAGCCGGACCGACAGGGAGCTCCTACGAGCAGTACTTC
cdr3_aa: CASSVIAGPTGSSYEQYF

clone_size: many
d_call: .
j_call: TRBJ2-3
v_call: TRBV5-1
cdr3_nt: TGCGCCAGCAGCTTGGGGGTGGAGAGTCCAGATACGCAGTATTTT
cdr3_aa: CASSLGVESPDTQYF

clone_size: many
d_call: TRBD2
j_call: TRBJ2-1
v_call: TRBV5-1
cdr3_nt: TGCGCCAGCAGCTCAGCGTCGCGGTGGGCTAGCGGGGGGCAAGAGCAGTTCTTC
cdr3_aa: CASSSASRWASGGQEQFF

clone_size: many
d_call: .
j_call: TRBJ1-2
v_call: TRBV12-3/TRBV12-4
cdr3_nt: TGTGCCAGCAGCCCGCGTCAACAGGTGGTGGGTACCTTC
cdr3_aa: CASSPRQQVVGTF

clone_size: many
d_call: .
j_call: TRBJ2-6
v_call: TRBV6-5
cdr3_nt: TGTGCCAGCAGTTACGCACTTCACCGGTCTGGGGCCAACGTCCTGACTTTC
cdr3_aa: CASSYALHRSGANVLTF

clone_size: many
d_call: .
j_call: TRBJ2-3
v_call: TRBV3-1
cdr3_nt: TGTGCCAGCAGCCAAGGAGAGGGGGGGCGAACAGATACGCAGTATTTT
cdr3_aa: CASSQGEGGRTDTQYF

clone_size: .
d_call: .
j_call: TRBJ2-1
v_call: TRBV10-3
cdr3_nt: TGTGCCACCTCACCCGGGCTGGCCTACAATGAGCAGTTCTTC
cdr3_aa: CATSPGLAYNEQFF

clone_size: many
d_call: TRBD2
j_call: TRBJ2-1
v_call: TRBV2
cdr3_nt: TGTGCCAGCAGGTTCAATCCTAGCGGGGGGCCCAATGAGCAGTTCTTC
cdr3_aa: CASRFNPSGGPNEQFF

clone_size: many
d_call: .
j_call: TRBJ1-1
v_call: TRBV5-1
cdr3_nt: TGCGCCAGCAGCCGCGCAACCTCTCCGTTGAGGGCATCCGCCACTGAAGCTTTCTTT
cdr3_aa: CASSRATSPLRASATEAFF

clone_size: many
d_call: TRBD2
j_call: TRBJ2-1
v_call: TRBV9
cdr3_nt: TGTGCCAGCAGCTTGCTAGCGGGGGGCGGCAATGAGCAGTTCTTC
cdr3_aa: CASSLLAGGGNEQFF

clone_size: many
d_call: TRBD1
j_call: TRBJ2-7
v_call: TRBV10-3
cdr3_nt: TGTGCCATCAGTTCTGGACAGGGGGAAGGGCAGTACTTC
cdr3_aa: CAISSGQGEGQYF